This is a list of T cell receptor beta chains from one sample in a study of T-cell reconstitution after alpha-beta-depleted transplantation in children. TCRdb passed the PCR reads through MiXCR, listing each CDR3 protein once. The sample includes some 200,000 distinct CDR3 sequences, about 8.7% of them seen just once. The specimen comprised PBMCs, mostly from graft donor cells, sampled 360 days after TCRalphabeta/CD19-depleted stem cell transplant. The receptors here all came from a male patient under 10 years old who had a stem cell transplant for acute myeloid leukemia, so the T cells may come from the graft donor. CDR3s include the opening cysteine and the closing phenylalanine or tryptophan. A D gene is named only where the DNA matches it firmly. Some rows have no size entry. The others give once, few or many, or a class for an expanded clone.

v_call	j_call	d_call	clone_size	cdr3_nt	cdr3_aa
TRBV5-1	TRBJ2-4	.	.	TGCGCCAGCAGCTTGGGTTCTGCGGGAGCCAAAAACATTCAGTACTTC	CASSLGSAGAKNIQYF
TRBV5-1	TRBJ2-1	TRBD2	.	TGCGCCAGCAGCGGGGGTGGGACTAGCGTCCACAATGAGCAGTTCTTC	CASSGGGTSVHNEQFF
TRBV5-1	TRBJ2-3	.	.	TGCGCCAGCAATAGGCGGGGGCCCACAGATACGCAGTATTTT	CASNRRGPTDTQYF
TRBV7-9	TRBJ2-3	.	few	TGTGCCAGCAGTTTCAACGTAGGACAGAGAGTAGATACGCAGTATTTT	CASSFNVGQRVDTQYF
TRBV5-1	TRBJ2-7	TRBD2	.	TGCGCCAGCAGCTTGGGGCTAGCGGATAGATCCTACGAGCAGTACTTC	CASSLGLADRSYEQYF
TRBV12-3/TRBV12-4	TRBJ2-3	.	few	TGTGCCAGCAGGGTTGTTGGGATTGATACGCAGTATTTT	CASRVVGIDTQYF
TRBV7-2	TRBJ1-6	.	few	TGTGCCAGCAGCTTACTTCCTAGCTCCTATAATTCACCCCTCCACTTT	CASSLLPSSYNSPLHF
TRBV29-1	TRBJ2-5	.	many	TGCAGCGTTGCAGAAGAGACCCAGTACTTC	CSVAEETQYF
TRBV24-1	TRBJ2-1	.	many	TGTGCCACCAGTGATTACAATGAGCAGTTCTTC	CATSDYNEQFF
TRBV20-1	TRBJ1-5	TRBD1	few	TGCAGTGCTCAGGGGGGGGATCAGCCCCAGCATTTT	CSAQGGDQPQHF
TRBV7-9	TRBJ1-2	.	.	TGTGCCAGCAGCCTACGCTCAGGCTACACCTTC	CASSLRSGYTF
TRBV5-1	TRBJ2-1	.	many	TGCGCCAGCAGCAGGACCGCGAATGAGCAGTTCTTC	CASSRTANEQFF
TRBV5-1	TRBJ2-1	TRBD2	many	TGCGCCAGCAGCTTGCCCCCTGGACTAGCGGGAGGCCTTAGCTCCTACAATGAGCAGTTCTTC	CASSLPPGLAGGLSSYNEQFF
TRBV20-1	TRBJ1-1	TRBD1	many	TGCAGTGCTAGGGCTACCGGGACAGCGAACACTGAAGCTTTCTTT	CSARATGTANTEAFF
TRBV7-3	TRBJ2-3	.	.	TGTGCCAGCAGCCCCACCCTAGCATTAGGAGATACGCAGTATTTT	CASSPTLALGDTQYF